The sequence of this TCR beta chain was determined in a study of high-grade serous ovarian cancer treatment subgroups. Study conclusions and caveats: Different patients shared almost no repertoire; same-patient tumors shared about 0.095 to 0.85.

On this clone itself: Its target is not known.

The tumor samples were collected prior to definitive surgery or chemotherapy. TCRdb's copy holds only in-frame clones and misses some; the assay was immunoSEQ multiplex PCR. The data contain about 16,000 clones, 73% of them singletons. V was clipped by 5 bases and J by 9 bases, with 18 bases between them. This CDR3 contains 14 residues. CDR1 SGHTA and CDR2 FQGNSA come from the germline V gene. The receptor was derived from a human donor with high-grade serous ovarian cancer. Sequenced material: tumor tissue. This chain joins TRBV7-2 and TRBJ2-3; tentatively, D is TRBD1 (5 bases). DNA for the CDR3: TGTGCCAGCAGCGTAACGCCAGGGTTGCTGACGCAGTATTTT. Protein sequence: CASSVTPGLLTQYF.